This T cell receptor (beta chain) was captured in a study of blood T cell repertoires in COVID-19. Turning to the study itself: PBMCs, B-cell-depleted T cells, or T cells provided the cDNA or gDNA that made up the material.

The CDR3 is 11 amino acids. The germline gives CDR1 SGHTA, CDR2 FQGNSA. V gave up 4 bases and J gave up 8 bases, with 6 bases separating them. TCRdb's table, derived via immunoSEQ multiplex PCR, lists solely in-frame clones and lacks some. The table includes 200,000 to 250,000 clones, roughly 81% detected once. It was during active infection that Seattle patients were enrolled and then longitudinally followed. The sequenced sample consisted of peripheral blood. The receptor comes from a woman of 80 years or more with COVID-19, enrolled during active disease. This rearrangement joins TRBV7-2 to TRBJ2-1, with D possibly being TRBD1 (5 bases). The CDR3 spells CASSSTDEQFF. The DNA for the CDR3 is TGTGCCAGCAGCTCGACAGATGAGCAGTTCTTC.